This T cell receptor beta chain was sequenced during a study of cytomegalovirus exposure and HLA in healthy donors. Points from the study as a whole: V- and J-gene trimming in TCR beta was tied to a missense DCLRE1C variant by an analysis performed later.

The germline V gene encodes CDR1 SGHDT and CDR2 YYEEEE. V was pared by 0 bases and J by 1 base, with 8 bases between. The CDR3 has 15 residues. This clone showed up just a few times. The antigen is undetermined. PCR involved 60 Vbeta and 13 Jbeta primers. Here immunoSEQ multiplex PCR was the method, and the copy in TCRdb shows in-frame clones only, minus some. The sample consists of 200,000 to 250,000 clones, 70% to 85% of them appearing once. Sequencing was performed on PBMCs. The V gene is TRBV5-6, the J gene TRBJ1-3; D is uncertain. The source of this sequence is a woman aged 40 to 50 in good health and CMV-seronegative. CDR3 amino acids: CASSLAPGSGNTIYF. The CDR3 bases are TGTGCCAGCAGCTTGGCCCCAGGTTCTGGAAACACCATATATTTT.